In this sample, the clone carrying this TCR beta chain turned up once. Genomic DNA constituted the template upon which TCR beta VDJ and CDR3 profiling was performed. TCRdb recomputed calls from the reads with MiXCR, one row per CDR3 protein. The table records 200,000 to 300,000 distinct CDR3 sequences, approximately 50% of them present only once. Germline trimming cut 5 bases from V and 4 bases from J; bases unmatched to any gene: 8. Per the germline V gene, CDR1 is SEHNR and CDR2 is FQNEAQ (reference sequence). CDR3 length: 15 amino acids. Patients chosen for sequencing had shown CD8+CD57+ cell expansion by flow cytometry. Severe acquired aplastic anemia was diagnosed in all patients. The record originates from a study of CD8+CD57+ T cells in acquired aplastic anemia.

This receptor was obtained from a human donor with aplastic anemia. Sequences were obtained from sorted CD4+, CD8+, or CD8+CD57+ T cells (not recorded which) from PBMCs. The chain couples TRBV7-9 to TRBJ1-2; 9 bases line up with TRBD1. CDR3 bases: TGTGCCAGCAGCCAGGCCGGGACAGGGCCCTATGGCTACACCTTC. Translation: CASSQAGTGPYGYTF.